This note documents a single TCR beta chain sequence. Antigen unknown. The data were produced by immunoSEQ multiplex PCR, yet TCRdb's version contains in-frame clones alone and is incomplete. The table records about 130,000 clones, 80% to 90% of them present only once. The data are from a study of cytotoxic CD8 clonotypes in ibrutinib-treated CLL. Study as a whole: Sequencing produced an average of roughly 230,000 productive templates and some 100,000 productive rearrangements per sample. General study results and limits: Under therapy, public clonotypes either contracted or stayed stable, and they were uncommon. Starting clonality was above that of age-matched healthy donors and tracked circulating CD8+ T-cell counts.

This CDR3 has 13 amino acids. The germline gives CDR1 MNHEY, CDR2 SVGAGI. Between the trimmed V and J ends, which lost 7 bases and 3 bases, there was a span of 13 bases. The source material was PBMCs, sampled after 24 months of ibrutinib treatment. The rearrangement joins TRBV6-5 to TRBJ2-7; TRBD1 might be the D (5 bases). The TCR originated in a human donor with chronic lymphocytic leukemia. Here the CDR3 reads CASIAGINYEQYF. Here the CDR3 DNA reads TGTGCCAGCATCGCAGGGATAAACTACGAGCAGTACTTC.